Sequencing of this T cell receptor (beta chain) was carried out in a study of graft-versus-host responses after intestinal transplantation. Concerning this clone itself: Its antigen is currently unknown.

Only in-frame clones appear in the TCRdb table, and some are missing; sequencing was by immunoSEQ multiplex PCR. Here the sample spans tens of thousands of clones, approximately 95% being singletons. Trimming left V 2 bases short and J 3 bases short, with 4 bases between. CDR1 and CDR2 from the germline V gene are MNHNY and SVGAGI (reference sequence). The CDR3 runs 12 residues. Material: unstimulated CD8+ T cells sorted from spleen or lymph node cells, obtained before transplant. This clonotype was sampled from a human donor who was the organ donor for an intestinal transplant. The chain links TRBV6-6 to TRBJ1-1; D gene ambiguous. The CDR3 is CASSYQDTEAFF. The CDR3 coding sequence is TGTGCCAGCAGTTACCAGGACACTGAAGCTTTCTTT.